This record covers a single T cell receptor (beta chain). Antigen specificity is unknown. Here immunoSEQ multiplex PCR was the method, and the copy in TCRdb shows in-frame clones only, minus some. The sample lists around 80,000 clones, approximately 93% occurring once. This entry belongs to a study of OX40 agonist ivuxolimab in advanced cancers. Study summary: Earlier treatment with anti-PD-1, anti-PD-L1 or anti-CTLA-4 was permitted, and 30% to 40% had received some.

The CDR3 has 13 amino acids. Per the germline V gene, CDR1 is SGHDT and CDR2 is YYEEEE. V was clipped by 0 bases and J by 6 bases, with 7 bases between them. Autoimmune disease history or systemic immunosuppression was exclusionary. Study observations and caveats: The study found that CD8+ T cells averaged more expanded clones than CD4+. CD4+ and CD8+ blood T cells expanded clonally by week 6 at 0.1 to 3.0 mg/kg.

The chain uses TRBV5-6 and TRBJ1-5; D remains ambiguous. The sample in question was CD4+ or CD8+ T cells sorted from blood, obtained in a trial of the OX40 agonist ivuxolimab. This TCR was sampled from an adult with an advanced solid tumor such as melanoma, head and neck, liver or kidney cancer. The CDR3 coding sequence is TGTGCCAGCAGCTTGGTAGGATTTCAGCCCCAGCATTTT. Translated: CASSLVGFQPQHF.